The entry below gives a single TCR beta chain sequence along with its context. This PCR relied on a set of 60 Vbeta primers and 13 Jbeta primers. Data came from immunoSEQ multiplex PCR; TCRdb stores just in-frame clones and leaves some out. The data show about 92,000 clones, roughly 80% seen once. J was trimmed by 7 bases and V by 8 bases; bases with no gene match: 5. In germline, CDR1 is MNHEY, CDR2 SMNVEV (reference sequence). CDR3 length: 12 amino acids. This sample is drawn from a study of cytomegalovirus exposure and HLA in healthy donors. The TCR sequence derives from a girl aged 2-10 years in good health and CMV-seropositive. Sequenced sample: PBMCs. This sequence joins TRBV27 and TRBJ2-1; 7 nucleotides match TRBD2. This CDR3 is CASGRALNEQFF. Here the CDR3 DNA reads TGTGCCAGCGGGAGGGCCTTGAATGAGCAGTTCTTC.